What follows are 27 T cell receptor beta chains derived from one specimen sequenced in a study of molecular identifiers for immune sequencing clone quantification. MiXCR, run by TCRdb on the PCR reads, gives a single entry per CDR3 protein. The sample has over 550,000 distinct CDR3 sequences, around 25% seen once. Sequencing used naive CD8+ T cells from blood, with Jurkat cell RNA spiked in. The subset: FACS-sorted CD8+CD4-CCR7+CD45RA+ naive T cells. These receptors originate from a human donor in good health. Some libraries in this study had Jurkat cell RNA spiked in.

This clonotype was picked up a small number of times. V gene TRBV28 combines with J gene TRBJ2-7, with D unresolved. Germline assignment: CDR1 MDHEN and CDR2 SYDVKM. Deletions cut 6 bases from V and 6 bases from J, with 9 bases between. This CDR3 is 11 amino acids long. CDR3 nucleotide sequence: TGTGCCAGCAGGTCTAGTAGCGAGCAGTACTTC. Encoded protein: CASRSSSEQYF. Full variable domain (missing parts from reference TRBV28 and TRBJ2-7): DVKVTQSSRYLVKRTGEKVFLECVQDMDHENMFWYRQDPGLGLRLIYFSYDVKMKEKGDIPEGYSVSREKKERFSLILESASTNQTSMYLCASRSSSEQYFGPGTRLTVT.

About this clonotype: A much larger clone sits a single nucleotide away, making a read error possible. The chain links TRBV6-2 or TRBV6-3 to TRBJ2-1; D ambiguous. Germline CDR1 MNHEY, CDR2 SVGEGT. The CDR3 extends over 13 amino acids. CDR3 residues: CVSSEPDYNEQFF. Here the CDR3 DNA reads TGTGTCAGCAGCGAGCCCGACTACAATGAGCAGTTCTTC.

The rearrangement joins TRBV19 to TRBJ2-7; 8 bases map to TRBD2. CDR3 length: 15 residues. Germline trimming cut 5 bases from V and 0 bases from J; bases unmatched to any gene: 6. From germline, CDR1 is LNHDA and CDR2 SQIVND (reference sequence). The CDR3 bases are TGTGCCAGTAGTCACGCAGCGGGAGCCTCCTACGAGCAGTACTTC. Its translation: CASSHAAGASYEQYF.

This clonotype was observed many times. The gene calls are TRBV5-1 and TRBJ2-7; 8 nucleotides agree with TRBD1. V was clipped by 4 bases and J by 3 bases; unmatched bases: 3. CDR3 length: 13 residues. CDR1 is SGHRS, CDR2 YFSETQ, per germline. DNA for the CDR3: TGCGCCAGCAGCCCGACAGGGGTCTACGAGCAGTACTTC. Protein: CASSPTGVYEQYF.

The V and J genes are TRBV4-3 and TRBJ2-5; 7 positions agree with TRBD2. Germline lookup yields CDR1 LGHNA and CDR2 YSLEER. With V trimmed by 0 bases and J by 5 bases, 9 bases remained unmatched. CDR3 length: 16 residues. The chain's CDR3 is CASSQDYLGAGETQYF. The DNA of the CDR3 is TGCGCCAGCAGCCAAGATTATCTGGGAGCGGGGGAGACCCAGTACTTC.

This clonotype was found once. This may be a read error, as it is one base from a much larger clone. V and J are TRBV2 and TRBJ2-1, with TRBD2 matching 9 bases. From germline, CDR1 is SNHLY and CDR2 FYNNEI. The junction had 7 bases not matched to a gene; V was cut back by 6 bases and J by 7 bases. This CDR3 spans 14 amino acids. The CDR3 nucleotides are TGTGCCAGCAGAGGAAGGACTAGCGTGAATGAGCAGTTCTTC. Amino acids: CASRGRTSVNEQFF.

The sample holds one count of this clonotype. A much larger clone lies a single base off, so this may be a read error. The chain has TRBV7-9 and TRBJ2-2, with 10 positions matching TRBD1. V shed 11 bases, J shed 3 bases, and the junction held 6 bases outside the gene matches. The CDR3 contains 14 residues. CDR1 is SEHNR, CDR2 FQNEAQ, per germline (reference sequence). The CDR3 sequence is CACQTGGYTGELFF. In nucleotides, the CDR3 is TGTGCCTGCCAGACAGGGGGCTACACCGGGGAGCTGTTTTTT.

V gene TRBV5-1 combines with J gene TRBJ1-2; maybe TRBD1 (5 bases). Deletions cut 3 bases from V and 3 bases from J, with 18 bases between. The germline CDR1 and CDR2 sequences are SGHRS and YFSETQ. This CDR3 has 16 residues. The CDR3 sequence is CASSSIGTDAYYGYTF. The CDR3 DNA reads TGCGCCAGCAGCTCGATCGGGACTGACGCCTACTATGGCTACACCTTC.

In this sample, this clonotype turned up many times. The J gene is TRBJ2-1, the V gene TRBV12-3 or TRBV12-4; D remains unclear. This CDR3 spans 12 amino acids. Trimming removed 3 bases from V and 8 bases from J, with 8 bases in between. The CDR3 region is CASSLGSYEQFF. The CDR3 nucleotides are TGTGCCAGCAGTTTGGGCAGCTATGAGCAGTTCTTC.

As concerns this clonotype: A much larger clonotype is one base distant, so this may be a read error. The CDR3 reads CASSGRRGAGGAGANVLTF. In DNA, the CDR3 is TGTGCCAGCAGCGGACGTAGAGGGGCCGGGGGAGCTGGGGCCAACGTCCTGACTTTC. The V call is TRBV6-5, the J call TRBJ2-6; a weak D match, TRBD2 (6 bases). This CDR3 is built from 19 residues. Between the trimmed V and J ends, which lost 6 bases and 2 bases, there was a span of 23 bases. Germline CDR1 is MNHEY and CDR2 is SVGAGI.

The CDR3 sequence is CASSQSWTGSTPLHF. The CDR3 DNA reads TGTGCCAGCAGCCAGTCCTGGACAGGGAGCACACCCCTCCACTTT. The rearrangement uses TRBV3-1 and TRBJ1-6, with TRBD1 identical over 8 bases. V shed 3 bases, J shed 11 bases, and the junction held 9 bases outside the gene matches. This CDR3 is 15 amino acids long. Germline assignment: CDR1 LGHDT and CDR2 YNNKEL (reference sequence).

This sequence joins TRBV7-9 and TRBJ2-5; perhaps D is TRBD1 or TRBD2 (6 bases each). This CDR3 contains 14 residues. Germline V gives CDR1 SEHNR, CDR2 FQNEAQ (reference sequence). V lost 3 bases, J lost 5 bases, and 13 bases lay in between. Written as DNA, the CDR3 is TGTGCCAGCAGCTTTGAACGGGGGCTGGAGACCCAGTACTTC. Protein product: CASSFERGLETQYF.

This clonotype was seen more than once but under ten times. The chain carries TRBV2 and TRBJ2-2; no firm D call. The CDR3 is 14 residues long. Trimming removed 8 bases from V and 3 bases from J, with 13 bases in between. Germline CDR1 reads SNHLY; CDR2 reads FYNNEI. The CDR3 coding sequence is TGTGCCAGCGGAACTGGCGTATACACCGGGGAGCTGTTTTTT. Its translation is CASGTGVYTGELFF.

This clonotype was counted at least ten times. The rearrangement links TRBV20-1 to TRBJ2-7, with 12 bases identical to TRBD2. The CDR3 extends over 16 amino acids. With 2 bases clipped from V and 4 bases from J, the junction kept 9 bases outside the gene matches. Germline V CDR1 and CDR2: DFQATT, SNEGSKA (reference sequence). CDR3 region: CSARTRPGTSGYEQYF. CDR3 DNA sequence: TGCAGTGCTAGAACACGACCCGGGACTAGCGGGTACGAGCAGTACTTC.

This clonotype was recorded many times. This chain uses TRBV6-5 with TRBJ1-2, with D uncertain. V was pared by 3 bases and J by 1 base, with 12 bases between. This CDR3 is built from 15 residues. Germline V CDR1 and CDR2: MNHEY, SVGAGI. In nucleotides, the CDR3 is TGTGCCAGCAGTTATAGTGGGCAGAATAACTATGGCTACACCTTC. It encodes CASSYSGQNNYGYTF.

In regard to this clonotype: Since a much larger clone is just one base distant, this may be a read error. The chain has TRBV20-1 and TRBJ2-7; D remains ambiguous. Trimming shortened V by 0 bases and J by 3 bases, and 15 bases separated the two germline ends. The CDR3 is 15 residues long. Germline-derived CDR1 and CDR2 are DFQATT and SNEGSKA (reference sequence). CDR3 loop: CSARDLSARNYEQYF. The CDR3 nucleotides read TGCAGTGCTAGAGATTTGAGCGCGAGGAACTACGAGCAGTACTTC.

The genes are TRBV20-1 and TRBJ1-6, with 8 bases fitting TRBD1. The CDR3 loop spans 17 amino acids. Trimming at V came to 0 bases and at J to 0 bases, leaving 4 bases not matched to a gene. From germline, CDR1 is DFQATT and CDR2 SNEGSKA (reference sequence). CDR3 in amino acids: CSARDDRGYSYNSPLHF. CDR3 in DNA: TGCAGTGCTAGAGACGACAGGGGTTACTCCTATAATTCACCCCTCCACTTT.

The chain couples TRBV11-1 to TRBJ2-5; D possibly corresponds to TRBD1 (5 bases). In germline, CDR1 is SGHAT, CDR2 FQDESV (reference sequence). The CDR3 runs 16 residues. Trimming cost V 4 bases and J 1 base, with 16 bases left between them. The CDR3 DNA reads TGTGCCAGCAGCTACGCTCCTGATAGGGGCCAAGAGACCCAGTACTTC. Protein sequence: CASSYAPDRGQETQYF.

J is TRBJ1-1 and V is TRBV20-1; D is undetermined. The CDR3 runs to 14 residues. Trimming removed 6 bases from V and 6 bases from J, with 20 bases in between. CDR1 DFQATT and CDR2 SNEGSKA come from the germline V gene (reference sequence). Here the CDR3 DNA reads TGCAGTGCCGTAAGGCGGGAAAAGGACCCTGAAGCTTTCTTT. It yields the protein CSAVRREKDPEAFF.

This clonotype was picked up a small number of times. Given a much more abundant clone one base away, this may be a read error. The rearrangement links TRBV7-2 to TRBJ2-1; no firm D call. The length of the CDR3 is 13 residues. CDR1 SGHTA and CDR2 FQGNSA come from the germline V gene. The DNA for the CDR3 is TGTGCCAGCAGTCAATCTTCGTACAATGAGCGGTTCTTC. This codes for CASSQSSYNERFF.

Concerning this clonotype: This clone may be a read error of a much larger clone one base away. The chain is built from TRBV4-3 and TRBJ2-3; D not certain. The germline CDR1 and CDR2 sequences are LGHNA and YSLEER. This CDR3 is built from 15 residues. Trimming cost V 0 bases and J 4 bases, with 11 bases left between them. Here the CDR3 DNA reads TGCGCCAGCAGCCAAGATGTCGATGAGGCAGATACGCAGTATTTT. Its translation: CASSQDVDEADTQYF.

This clonotype was observed a few times. The chain carries TRBV7-9 and TRBJ2-1, with D perhaps TRBD1 or TRBD2 (5 bases each). The germline CDR1 and CDR2 sequences are SEHNR and FQNEAQ (reference sequence). Between the trimmed V and J ends, which lost 5 bases and 9 bases, there was a span of 26 bases. This CDR3 has 17 amino acids. DNA of the CDR3: TGTGCCAGCAGCCCAACCTCAGGGCGGATCAACGGAGGTGAGCAGTTCTTC. It codes for CASSPTSGRINGGEQFF.

Concerning this clonotype itself: A much larger clone sits a single nucleotide away, making a read error possible. The J gene is TRBJ2-3, the V gene TRBV7-6, with 9 nucleotides matching TRBD1. Trimming removed 5 bases from V and 5 bases from J; junction bases left unmatched: 5. The CDR3 length is 14 residues. Germline CDR1 and CDR2: SGHVS and FNYEAQ. This chain's CDR3 is CASSTGQGRDTQYF. CDR3 in DNA: TGTGCCAGCAGCACCGGACAGGGGCGAGATACGCAGTATTTT.

This sequence joins TRBV20-1 and TRBJ2-7; no clear D gene. The CDR3 has 11 amino acids. In germline, CDR1 is DFQATT, CDR2 SNEGSKA (reference sequence). Trimming stripped 6 bases from V and 4 bases from J, with 10 bases between. CDR3: CSARAEYEQYF. CDR3 DNA: TGCAGTGCGCGCGCGGAATACGAGCAGTACTTC.

This rearrangement joins TRBV18 to TRBJ1-6, with D possibly being TRBD1 (5 bases). This CDR3 comprises 15 residues. Per the germline V gene, CDR1 is KGHSH and CDR2 is LQKENI. Between the trimmed V and J ends, which lost 1 base and 10 bases, there was a span of 14 bases. CDR3 residues: CASSPQPAGRSPLHF. DNA for the CDR3: TGTGCCAGCTCACCACAGCCGGCAGGGAGGTCACCCCTCCACTTT. Filled out from reference TRBV18 and TRBJ1-6, the complete variable domain reads NAGVMQNPRHLVRRRGQEARLRCSPMKGHSHVYWYRQLPEEGLKFMVYLQKENIIDESGMPKERFSAEFPKEGPSILRIQQVVRGDSAAYFCASSPQPAGRSPLHFGNGTRLTVT.

This clonotype was observed many times. The chain couples TRBV7-9 to TRBJ2-7, with 8 bases aligning to TRBD1. The CDR3 is 12 residues long. Germline trimming cut 5 bases from V and 11 bases from J; bases unmatched to any gene: 8. From germline, CDR1 is SEHNR and CDR2 FQNEAQ (reference sequence). CDR3 residues: CASSPGQGEKYF. CDR3 DNA: TGTGCCAGCAGCCCAGGACAGGGAGAAAAGTACTTC.

This clonotype was seen a single time. One junction end disagrees with the germline gene, perhaps due to a read error. The V and J genes are TRBV20-1 and TRBJ1-1; D may be TRBD1 (5 bases). Germline V gene lookup returns CDR1 DFQATT and CDR2 SNEGSKA (reference sequence). The CDR3 is 13 residues long. CDR3 DNA: TGCAGTGCTCCAAACAAACCGGGGACTGGAGCTTTCTTT. Residues: CSAPNKPGTGAFF.